This T cell receptor (beta chain) was sequenced during a study of blood T cell repertoires in COVID-19. Study overall: Sample material is recorded as cDNA or gDNA derived from T cells, B-cell-depleted T cells, or PBMCs.

TCRdb keeps only in-frame clones here, not all; method: immunoSEQ multiplex PCR. The data hold more than 65,000 clones, with around 77% observed a single time. CDR3 size: 16 residues. V was pared by 4 bases and J by 3 bases, with 6 bases of the junction left unmatched. Looked up from germline, CDR1 is MNHNS and CDR2 is SASEGT. This receptor was taken from a man between 60 and 75 years old with acute or convalescent COVID-19. The rearrangement joins TRBV6-1 to TRBJ1-5; 10 bases match TRBD1. Sequenced input: peripheral blood. CDR3 DNA: TGTGCCAGCAGTGTTATGGACAGGGGGTTCAATCAGCCCCAGCATTTT. This gives the protein CASSVMDRGFNQPQHF.